The T cell receptor beta chain described here comes from a study of T cell responses to AZD1222 COVID-19 vaccine. TCRdb's table, derived via immunoSEQ multiplex PCR, lists solely in-frame clones and lacks some. The sample holds over 65,000 clones, approximately 89% seen once. Of note for this clone: The antigen remains undetermined.

Trimming pared 3 bases from V and 3 bases from J, leaving 9 bases between. The germline gives CDR1 PRHDT, CDR2 FYEKMQ (reference sequence). This CDR3 has 13 residues. Findings and caveats of the study: Spike-specific TCRs gained breadth and depth after people received two AZD1222 doses. At baseline, seropositivity was found in only six or seven AZD1222 recipients. Across spike, vaccine-associated CD4 TCRs were found, dominant at 160-218 and 743-854.

V is TRBV13 and J is TRBJ2-7; no reliable D call. The sequence was collected from an adult who received the AZD1222 COVID-19 vaccine. Sequenced here: peripheral blood, sampled 28 days after the second AZD1222 dose. CDR3: CASSFGQVYEQYF. The CDR3 DNA reads as TGTGCCAGCAGCTTTGGGCAGGTCTACGAGCAGTACTTC. Variable domain in full (rest from reference TRBV13 and TRBJ2-7): AAGVIQSPRHLIKEKRETATLKCYPIPRHDTVYWYQQGPGQDPQFLISFYEKMQSDKGSIPDRFSAQQFSDYHSELNMSSLELGDSALYFCASSFGQVYEQYFGPGTRLTVT.